A selection of T cell receptor beta chains follows, all from one sample in a study of cytomegalovirus exposure and HLA in healthy donors. The assay was immunoSEQ multiplex PCR, and TCRdb's table has in-frame clones only and misses some. The data show more than 85,000 clones, around 86% seen once. The sample consisted of PBMCs. The source is a man aged 35 to 55 in good health and CMV-seronegative. CDR3s include the opening cysteine and the closing phenylalanine or tryptophan. The order of the fields is clone size, J gene, V gene, CDR3 protein. Where a row states a size, it is once, few, many or the class of an expanded clone; other rows omit it.

.	TRBJ2-3	TRBV10-3	CAISSGGSTDTQYF
.	TRBJ1-3	TRBV4-1	CASSQEGTGWTNTIYF
.	TRBJ2-7	TRBV19	CASSIMFSYEQYF
.	TRBJ2-5	TRBV28	CASRQGAWETQYF
.	TRBJ1-1	TRBV7-5	CVRSPLAFF
.	TRBJ1-4	TRBV9	CASSLRGLDEKLFF
.	TRBJ2-7	TRBV29-1	CSVDTDSDYEQYF
.	TRBJ2-7	TRBV7-2	CASSLEWDNSYEQYF
.	TRBJ2-3	TRBV5-1	CASRGGQIQTDTQYF
.	TRBJ1-1	TRBV27	CASSPRRLGEAEAFF
once	TRBJ1-4	TRBV7-2	CASSIRTGTNEKLFF
.	TRBJ2-5	TRBV29-1	CSVEDRETQYF
.	TRBJ1-2	TRBV6-5	CASSPSGGGYTF
.	TRBJ2-7	TRBV4-1	CASSQVFGGKISYEQYF
.	TRBJ2-1	TRBV5-1	CASSLRGGAYNEQFF
.	TRBJ1-2	TRBV29-1	CSAGVGYTF
.	TRBJ2-7	TRBV9	CASSPGTSSSYEQYF
.	TRBJ2-6	TRBV7-2	CASSPAGGGFGANVLTF
.	TRBJ1-1	TRBV28	CASIRQGTEAFF
.	TRBJ1-1	TRBV28	CASTPGGGRTEAFF
.	TRBJ1-5	TRBV6-1	CASLKERTGRQPQHF
.	TRBJ2-1	TRBV7-6	CASSRDTRGGSSYNEQFF
.	TRBJ1-2	TRBV5-1	CASSLGTGLNYGYTF
.	TRBJ1-1	TRBV29-1	CSVEADWNTEAFF
.	TRBJ2-3	TRBV7-9	CASSPLLTGGSTDTQYF
.	TRBJ1-2	TRBV28	CASSLRGILYGYTF
.	TRBJ2-1	TRBV4-2	CASSPRLAGYNEQFF
.	TRBJ1-3	TRBV28	CASSSPDSPGNTIYF
.	TRBJ1-6	TRBV15	CATSRARSGTVLSPLHF
.	TRBJ2-5	TRBV6-6	CASKGGWDQETQYF
.	TRBJ2-5	TRBV19	CASRREGGRKETQYF
.	TRBJ2-7	TRBV9	CASSAIDRGEQYF
.	TRBJ2-3	TRBV4-1	CASSQTSGGAGDTQYF
.	TRBJ1-1	TRBV11-1	CASSFSKGARRLMNTEAFF
once	TRBJ2-2	TRBV5-6	CASSLWGGLVTGELFF
.	TRBJ2-3	TRBV5-1	CASSWRTGSSTDTQYF
.	TRBJ2-7	TRBV29-1	CSATGAYEQYF
.	TRBJ1-1	TRBV7-2	CASSLVGLPELF
few	TRBJ2-3	TRBV7-9	CASSWARSLSTDTQYF
.	TRBJ2-3	TRBV9	CASSPDAASTDTQYF
.	TRBJ1-2	TRBV29-1	CSVENLDSLGGYTF
once	TRBJ2-1	TRBV5-1	CASSLEGQGAVDEQFF
.	TRBJ2-7	TRBV9	CASSVTGTDSYEQYF
.	TRBJ1-5	TRBV5-6	CASSLAFSQPQHF
.	TRBJ1-4	TRBV28	CASTLPRGKLFF
.	TRBJ2-7	TRBV4-3	CASSQDRGDSSEQYF
.	TRBJ1-2	TRBV7-9	CASSTGNYGYTF
few	TRBJ2-1	TRBV30	CAWSHGGTSGQAEQFF
.	TRBJ1-2	TRBV6-1	CASSEQGNYGYTF
.	TRBJ2-3	TRBV5-1	CASSLIRGGTDTQYF
.	TRBJ1-6	TRBV7-3	CASSPRGRGNNSPLHF
once	TRBJ1-5	TRBV5-1	CASSSTGGNQPQHF
.	TRBJ1-2	TRBV13	CASSRFTGAPISYGYTF
.	TRBJ1-6	TRBV7-8	CASSLTRDQVVLHF